A selection of T cell receptor beta chains follows, all from one sample in a study of blood T cell repertoires in COVID-19. Some clones are missing from TCRdb's copy, which holds only in-frame ones; the method was immunoSEQ multiplex PCR. The sample consists of 230,000 or so clones, roughly 81% of them appearing once. Specimen: PBMCs or T cells enriched from blood (not recorded which). Receptors originate from a woman between 50 and 59 years old who had been exposed to COVID-19. Each CDR3 is given with its conserved first and last residue. D genes are given only for firm matches. A clone size is listed for some rows: how often the clone was seen (once, few, many), or a class if it is expanded.

>TRBJ2-1|NA|TRBV9|17|TRBD2
CASSESTSGGPYNEQFF
TGTGCCAGCAGCGAAAGTACTAGCGGGGGGCCATACAATGAGCAGTTCTTC
>TRBJ2-5|NA|TRBV5-1|15|NA
CASSLVALTEETQYF
TGCGCCAGCAGCTTGGTAGCTTTGACTGAAGAGACCCAGTACTTC
>TRBJ2-4|NA|TRBV15|16|TRBD1
CATSRDQGQGSGIQYF
TGTGCCACCAGCAGAGATCAGGGACAGGGCTCGGGCATTCAGTACTTC
>TRBJ1-3|NA|TRBV5-4|18|TRBD1
CASSGGGTESKSGNTIYF
TGTGCCAGCAGCGGAGGCGGGACAGAGAGCAAATCTGGAAACACCATATATTTT
>TRBJ2-7|once|TRBV11-2|14|TRBD1
CASSPDRGYYEQYF
TGTGCCAGCAGTCCAGACAGGGGGTACTACGAGCAGTACTTC
>TRBJ1-2|NA|TRBV7-2|13|NA
CASSLGGFGGYTF
TGTGCCAGCAGCCTGGGAGGGTTCGGTGGCTACACCTTC
>TRBJ2-2|once|TRBV19|17|TRBD1
CASSKRGGQGGTGELFF
TGTGCCAGTAGTAAGAGGGGGGGACAGGGAGGCACCGGGGAGCTGTTTTTT
>TRBJ2-7|NA|TRBV6-5|15|NA
CASSYSISRVGEQYF
TGTGCCAGCAGTTACTCGATTTCCAGGGTCGGCGAGCAGTACTTC
>TRBJ1-1|NA|TRBV11-2|13|NA
CASSLVSVIKAFF
TGTGCCAGCAGCTTAGTGTCGGTTATTAAAGCTTTCTTT
>TRBJ2-1|NA|TRBV7-7|15|NA
CASSSLGSSYNEQFF
TGTGCCAGCAGCTCTCTCGGGAGCTCCTACAATGAGCAGTTCTTC
>TRBJ2-7|NA|TRBV6-5|14|NA
CASKDSTNSYEQYF
TGTGCCAGCAAGGACAGTACAAACTCCTACGAGCAGTACTTC
>TRBJ2-5|once|TRBV3-1/TRBV3-2|14|NA
CASSQEARRETQYF
TGTGCCAGCAGCCAAGAAGCAAGGAGAGAGACCCAGTACTTC
>TRBJ2-1|once|TRBV6-1|17|TRBD2
CASSVRGLAGDYNEQFF
TGTGCCAGCAGTGTGCGTGGGCTAGCGGGGGATTACAATGAGCAGTTCTTC
>TRBJ2-1|NA|TRBV28|17|NA
CASSSAGRRVSYNEQFF
TGTGCCAGCAGTTCAGCCGGACGCAGGGTATCCTACAATGAGCAGTTCTTC
>TRBJ1-2|NA|TRBV30|11|TRBD1
CACFEGQGVTF
TGTGCCTGCTTCGAGGGACAGGGGGTTACCTTC
>TRBJ1-2|few|TRBV6-5|13|NA
CASSYSTGLGYTF
TGTGCCAGCAGTTACTCGACAGGACTTGGCTACACCTTC
>TRBJ1-1|few|TRBV6-1|15|NA
CASSEAEDRGTEAFF
TGTGCCAGCAGTGAAGCTGAGGACCGGGGAACTGAAGCTTTCTTT
>TRBJ1-6|NA|TRBV18|17|NA
CASSPGLSHGDNSPLHF
TGTGCCAGCTCACCGGGCCTTTCCCACGGGGATAATTCACCCCTCCACTTT
>TRBJ2-5|NA|TRBV19|13|NA
CASSISILKTQYF
TGTGCCAGTAGTATTAGCATCCTGAAGACCCAGTACTTC
>TRBJ2-7|NA|TRBV27|15|NA
CASSLSTGFAYEQYF
TGTGCCAGCAGTTTATCGACGGGATTTGCCTACGAGCAGTACTTC
>TRBJ1-1|NA|TRBV19|16|TRBD1
CASSPLRGQANTEAFF
TGTGCCAGTAGTCCTCTCCGGGGACAGGCGAACACTGAAGCTTTCTTT
>TRBJ1-2|NA|TRBV14|15|NA
CASSQFRQASDGYTF
TGTGCCAGCAGCCAATTTAGGCAGGCGTCCGATGGCTACACCTTC
>TRBJ2-5|NA|TRBV11-2|16|TRBD2
CASSTGTSGGGETQYF
TGTGCCAGCAGCACGGGGACTAGCGGGGGCGGGGAGACCCAGTACTTC
>TRBJ1-3|NA|TRBV19|15|NA
CASKTAAPSGNTIYF
TGTGCCAGTAAGACGGCGGCCCCCTCTGGAAACACCATATATTTT
>TRBJ1-1|NA|TRBV6-5|14|NA
CASSSGIPRAEAFF
TGTGCCAGCAGCTCCGGGATCCCGCGGGCTGAAGCTTTCTTT
>TRBJ1-5|once|TRBV7-8|18|NA
CASSLGRQAAYSNQPQHF
TGTGCCAGCAGCTTGGGCCGACAGGCGGCCTATAGCAATCAGCCCCAGCATTTT
>TRBJ2-7|NA|TRBV6-1|17|NA
CASSDPRTSLSSYEQYF
TGTGCCAGCAGTGACCCCAGGACTTCCCTAAGCTCCTACGAGCAGTACTTC
>TRBJ1-2|NA|TRBV9|15|TRBD1
CASSFAPGTGNGYTF
TGTGCCAGCAGCTTCGCCCCCGGGACAGGGAATGGCTACACCTTC
>TRBJ2-2|NA|TRBV3-1/TRBV3-2|16|TRBD2
CASSQRSGGTPGELFF
TGTGCCAGCAGCCAACGCAGCGGGGGGACTCCCGGGGAGCTGTTTTTT
>TRBJ2-4|NA|TRBV5-1|14|NA
CASSLATTPNIQYF
TGCGCCAGCAGCTTGGCCACAACCCCAAACATTCAGTACTTC
>TRBJ1-6|NA|TRBV7-2|16|NA
CASSLGGGRTNSPLHF
TGTGCCAGCAGCTTAGGAGGAGGGAGAACGAATTCACCCCTCCACTTT
>TRBJ2-1|NA|TRBV5-1|15|NA
CASSLAAGIYNEQFF
TGCGCCAGCAGCTTGGCCGCAGGGATCTACAATGAGCAGTTCTTC
>TRBJ1-1|NA|TRBV27|14|NA
CASSVFQGWSEAFF
TGTGCCAGCAGTGTTTTTCAGGGGTGGTCTGAAGCTTTCTTT
>TRBJ1-2|NA|TRBV3-1/TRBV3-2|16|NA
CASSPRGGFTNYGYTF
TGTGCCAGCAGCCCAAGGGGCGGCTTCACTAACTATGGCTACACCTTC
>TRBJ1-2|NA|TRBV7-9|14|NA
CASSLGGADYGYTF
TGTGCCAGCAGCTTGGGCGGGGCAGATTATGGCTACACCTTC
>TRBJ2-1|NA|TRBV2|14|TRBD1
CASSYRGPYNEQFF
TGTGCCAGCAGTTACAGGGGACCCTACAATGAGCAGTTCTTC
>TRBJ2-5|many|TRBV24-1|15|TRBD1
CATSDPGTGQETQYF
TGTGCCACCAGTGACCCCGGGACAGGCCAAGAGACCCAGTACTTC
>TRBJ2-2|many|TRBV7-9|11|NA
CADARDGELFF
TGTGCCGACGCCCGGGACGGGGAGCTGTTTTTT
>TRBJ1-2|NA|TRBV29-1|12|TRBD1
CSVPGTGEGYTF
TGCAGCGTCCCCGGGACAGGGGAAGGCTACACCTTC
>TRBJ1-2|NA|TRBV12-5|15|TRBD1
CASGGGQGPSYGYTF
TGTGCTAGTGGTGGGGGACAGGGGCCATCCTATGGCTACACCTTC
>TRBJ1-1|NA|TRBV12-3/TRBV12-4|13|TRBD1
CASTGQENTEAFF
TGTGCCAGCACCGGACAGGAGAACACTGAAGCTTTCTTT
>TRBJ2-5|NA|TRBV19|16|TRBD1
CASSPIQGADQETQYF
TGTGCCAGTAGCCCGATACAGGGGGCCGACCAAGAGACCCAGTACTTC
>TRBJ2-2|NA|TRBV11-2|15|TRBD2
CASSLAGQPVGELFF
TGTGCCAGCAGTTTAGCGGGACAACCCGTGGGGGAGCTGTTTTTT
>TRBJ2-1|NA|TRBV7-9|16|TRBD2
CASSLTSGEMGNEQFF
TGTGCCAGCAGCTTAACTAGCGGGGAGATGGGCAATGAGCAGTTCTTC
>TRBJ2-1|few|TRBV28|15|TRBD2
CASSFFSGRYNEQFF
TGTGCCAGCAGTTTTTTTAGCGGGCGTTACAATGAGCAGTTCTTC
>TRBJ2-7|NA|TRBV4-1|17|NA
CASSQAKQTGFSYEQYF
TGCGCCAGCAGCCAAGCTAAACAGACGGGGTTCTCCTACGAGCAGTACTTC
>TRBJ2-5|once|TRBV28|15|TRBD2
CASRSPRGGAETQYF
TGTGCCAGCAGGTCCCCCCGGGGGGGCGCAGAGACCCAGTACTTC
>TRBJ2-7|once|TRBV4-3|15|TRBD2
CASSQEGTSGYEQYF
TGCGCCAGCAGCCAAGAGGGAACTAGCGGCTACGAGCAGTACTTC